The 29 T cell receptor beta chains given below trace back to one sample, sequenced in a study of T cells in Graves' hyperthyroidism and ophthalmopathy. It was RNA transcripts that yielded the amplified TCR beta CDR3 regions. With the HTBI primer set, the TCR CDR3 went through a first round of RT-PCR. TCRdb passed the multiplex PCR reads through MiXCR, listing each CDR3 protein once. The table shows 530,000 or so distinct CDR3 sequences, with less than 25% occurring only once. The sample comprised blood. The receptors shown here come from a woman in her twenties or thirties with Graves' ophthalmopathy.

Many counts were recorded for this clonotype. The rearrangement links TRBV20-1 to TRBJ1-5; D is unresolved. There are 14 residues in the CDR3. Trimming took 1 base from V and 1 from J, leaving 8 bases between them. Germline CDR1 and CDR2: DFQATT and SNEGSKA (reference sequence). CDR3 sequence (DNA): TGCAGTGCTAGAGCCCCAGTCAGCAATCAGCCCCAGCATTTT. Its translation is CSARAPVSNQPQHF.

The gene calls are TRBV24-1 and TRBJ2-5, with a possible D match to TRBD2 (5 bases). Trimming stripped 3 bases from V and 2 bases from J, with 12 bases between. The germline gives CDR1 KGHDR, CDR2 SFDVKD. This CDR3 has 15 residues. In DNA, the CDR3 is TGTGCCACCAGTGATCCTAGCAGCGAACAAGAGACCCAGTACTTC. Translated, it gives CATSDPSSEQETQYF.

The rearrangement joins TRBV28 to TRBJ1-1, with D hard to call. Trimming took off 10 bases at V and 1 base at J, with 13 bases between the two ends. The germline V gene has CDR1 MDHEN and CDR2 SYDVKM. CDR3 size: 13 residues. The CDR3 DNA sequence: TGTGCCACCACCGCAATAGAGAACACTGAAGCTTTCTTT. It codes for CATTAIENTEAFF. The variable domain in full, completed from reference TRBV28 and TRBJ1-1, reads DVKVTQSSRYLVKRTGEKVFLECVQDMDHENMFWYRQDPGLGLRLIYFSYDVKMKEKGDIPEGYSVSREKKERFSLILESASTNQTSMYLCATTAIENTEAFFGQGTRLTVV.

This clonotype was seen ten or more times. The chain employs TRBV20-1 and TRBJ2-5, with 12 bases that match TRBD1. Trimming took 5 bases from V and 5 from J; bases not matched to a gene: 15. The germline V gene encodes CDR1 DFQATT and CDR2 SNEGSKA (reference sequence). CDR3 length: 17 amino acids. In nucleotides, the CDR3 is TGCAGTGCTCAGAAGGCCCTGGGACAGGGGGCGGTGGAGACCCAGTACTTC. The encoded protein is CSAQKALGQGAVETQYF.

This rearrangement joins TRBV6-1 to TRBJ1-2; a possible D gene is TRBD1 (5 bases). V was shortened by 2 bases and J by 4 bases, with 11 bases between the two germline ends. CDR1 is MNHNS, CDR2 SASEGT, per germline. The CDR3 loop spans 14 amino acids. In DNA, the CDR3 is TGTGCCAGCAGTGAACCAGGGACGGGCTATGGCTACACCTTC. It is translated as CASSEPGTGYGYTF.

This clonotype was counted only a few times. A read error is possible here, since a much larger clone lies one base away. The CDR3, as DNA: TGCGCCAGCAGCTTGGAGGGTGATAGCAATCAGCCCCAGCATTTT. Amino acid sequence: CASSLEGDSNQPQHF. This rearrangement joins TRBV5-1 to TRBJ1-5; D not resolved. Trimming removed 0 bases at V and 0 bases at J, with 7 bases between. CDR3 length equals 15 residues. The germline CDR1 and CDR2 sequences are SGHRS and YFSETQ.

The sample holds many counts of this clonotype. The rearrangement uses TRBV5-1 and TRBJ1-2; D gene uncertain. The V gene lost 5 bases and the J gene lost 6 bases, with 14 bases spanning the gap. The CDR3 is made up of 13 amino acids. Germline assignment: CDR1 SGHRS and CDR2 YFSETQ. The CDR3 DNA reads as TGCGCCAGCAGTCCCTCGCAGTCTGATGGCTACACCTTC. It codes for CASSPSQSDGYTF.

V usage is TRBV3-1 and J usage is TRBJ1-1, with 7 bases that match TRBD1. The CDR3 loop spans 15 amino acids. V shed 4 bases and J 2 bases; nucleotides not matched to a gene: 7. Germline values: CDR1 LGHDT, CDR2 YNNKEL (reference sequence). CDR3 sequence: CASSRRGTANTEAFF. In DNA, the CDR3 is TGTGCCAGCAGCCGCCGCGGGACAGCCAACACTGAAGCTTTCTTT.

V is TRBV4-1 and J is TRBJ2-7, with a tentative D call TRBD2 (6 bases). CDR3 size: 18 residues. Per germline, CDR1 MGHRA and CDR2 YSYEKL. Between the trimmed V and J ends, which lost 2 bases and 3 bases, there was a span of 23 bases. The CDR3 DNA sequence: TGCGCCAGCAGCCAACTCTCGTCTCGGGGAGGTTACCTCTACGAGCAGTACTTC. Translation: CASSQLSSRGGYLYEQYF.

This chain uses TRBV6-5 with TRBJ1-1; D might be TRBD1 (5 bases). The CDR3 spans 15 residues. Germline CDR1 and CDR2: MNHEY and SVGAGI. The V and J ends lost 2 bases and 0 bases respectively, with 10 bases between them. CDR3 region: CASSYGVGVNTEAFF. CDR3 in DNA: TGTGCCAGCAGTTACGGGGTAGGGGTGAACACTGAAGCTTTCTTT.

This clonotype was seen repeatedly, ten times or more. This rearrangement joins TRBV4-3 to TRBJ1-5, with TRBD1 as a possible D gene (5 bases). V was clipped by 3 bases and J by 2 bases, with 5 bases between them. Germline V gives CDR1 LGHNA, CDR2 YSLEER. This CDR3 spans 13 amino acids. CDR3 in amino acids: CASSQTGNQPQHF. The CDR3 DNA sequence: TGCGCCAGCAGCCAGACAGGCAATCAGCCCCAGCATTTT.

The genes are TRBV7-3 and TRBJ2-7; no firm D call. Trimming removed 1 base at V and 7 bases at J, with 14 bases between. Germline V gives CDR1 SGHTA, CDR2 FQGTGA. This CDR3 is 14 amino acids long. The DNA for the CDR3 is TGTGCCAGCAGCTTAAACGCCGATTCAGGAGAGCAGTACTTC. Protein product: CASSLNADSGEQYF.

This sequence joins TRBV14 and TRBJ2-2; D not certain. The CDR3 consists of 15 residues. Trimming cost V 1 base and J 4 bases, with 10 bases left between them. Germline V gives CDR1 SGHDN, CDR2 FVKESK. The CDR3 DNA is TGTGCCAGCAGCCAAGCCGGGCCGGGCACCGGGGAGCTGTTTTTT. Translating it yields CASSQAGPGTGELFF.

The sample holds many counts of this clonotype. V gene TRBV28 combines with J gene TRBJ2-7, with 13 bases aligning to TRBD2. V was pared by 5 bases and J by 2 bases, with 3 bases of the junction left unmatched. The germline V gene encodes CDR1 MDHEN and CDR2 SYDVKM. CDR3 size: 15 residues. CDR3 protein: CASSGTSGVTYEQYF. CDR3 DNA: TGTGCCAGCAGTGGGACTAGCGGGGTGACCTACGAGCAGTACTTC. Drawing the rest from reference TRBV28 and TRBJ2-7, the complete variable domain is DVKVTQSSRYLVKRTGEKVFLECVQDMDHENMFWYRQDPGLGLRLIYFSYDVKMKEKGDIPEGYSVSREKKERFSLILESASTNQTSMYLCASSGTSGVTYEQYFGPGTRLTVT.

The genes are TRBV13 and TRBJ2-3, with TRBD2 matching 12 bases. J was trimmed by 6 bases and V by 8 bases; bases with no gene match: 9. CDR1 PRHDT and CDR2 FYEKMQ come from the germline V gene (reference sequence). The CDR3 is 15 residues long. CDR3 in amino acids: CASSATSGGSDTQYF. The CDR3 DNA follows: TGTGCCAGCTCAGCGACTAGCGGGGGTAGCGATACGCAGTATTTT.

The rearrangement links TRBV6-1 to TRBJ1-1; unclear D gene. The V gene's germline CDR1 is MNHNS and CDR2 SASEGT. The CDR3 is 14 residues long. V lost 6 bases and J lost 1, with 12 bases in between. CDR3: CASSQEERNTEAFF. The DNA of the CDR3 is TGTGCCAGCAGCCAAGAAGAAAGGAACACTGAAGCTTTCTTT.

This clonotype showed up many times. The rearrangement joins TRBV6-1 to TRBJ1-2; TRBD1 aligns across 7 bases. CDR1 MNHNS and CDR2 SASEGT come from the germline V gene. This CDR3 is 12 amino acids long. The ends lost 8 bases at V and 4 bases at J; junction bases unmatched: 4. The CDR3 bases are TGTGCCAGCCGACAGGGAGTCTATGGCTACACCTTC. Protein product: CASRQGVYGYTF.

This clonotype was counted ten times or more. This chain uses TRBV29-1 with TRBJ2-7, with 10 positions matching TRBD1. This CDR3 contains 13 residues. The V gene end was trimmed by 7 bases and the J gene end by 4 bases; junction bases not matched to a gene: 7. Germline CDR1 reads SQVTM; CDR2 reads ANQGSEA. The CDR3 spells CSGSDRGWYEQYF. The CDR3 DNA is TGCAGCGGCTCGGACAGGGGGTGGTACGAGCAGTACTTC.

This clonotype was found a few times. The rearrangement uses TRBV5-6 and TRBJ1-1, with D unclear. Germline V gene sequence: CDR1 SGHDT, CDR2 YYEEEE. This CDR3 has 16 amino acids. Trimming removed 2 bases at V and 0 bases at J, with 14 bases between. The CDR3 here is CASSLPLETLNTEAFF. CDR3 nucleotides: TGTGCCAGCAGCTTACCGCTAGAGACTTTGAACACTGAAGCTTTCTTT.

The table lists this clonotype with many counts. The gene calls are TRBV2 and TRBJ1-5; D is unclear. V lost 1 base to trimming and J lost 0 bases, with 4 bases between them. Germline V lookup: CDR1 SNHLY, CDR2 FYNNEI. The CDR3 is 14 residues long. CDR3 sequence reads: CASSEEGSNQPQHF. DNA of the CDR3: TGTGCCAGCAGTGAAGAGGGTAGCAATCAGCCCCAGCATTTT.

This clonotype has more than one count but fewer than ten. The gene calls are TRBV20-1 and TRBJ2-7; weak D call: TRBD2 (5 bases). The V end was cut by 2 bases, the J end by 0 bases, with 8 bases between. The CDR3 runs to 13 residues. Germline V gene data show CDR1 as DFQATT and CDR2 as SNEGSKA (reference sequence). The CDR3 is CSARSAVSYEQYF. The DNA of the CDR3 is TGCAGTGCTAGATCAGCGGTCTCCTACGAGCAGTACTTC.

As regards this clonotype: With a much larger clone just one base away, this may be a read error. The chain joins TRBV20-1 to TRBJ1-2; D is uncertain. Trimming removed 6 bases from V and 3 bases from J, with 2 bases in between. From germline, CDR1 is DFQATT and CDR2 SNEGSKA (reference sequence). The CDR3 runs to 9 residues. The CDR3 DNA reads TGCAGTGCAGACTATGGCTACACCTTC. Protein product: CSADYGYTF.

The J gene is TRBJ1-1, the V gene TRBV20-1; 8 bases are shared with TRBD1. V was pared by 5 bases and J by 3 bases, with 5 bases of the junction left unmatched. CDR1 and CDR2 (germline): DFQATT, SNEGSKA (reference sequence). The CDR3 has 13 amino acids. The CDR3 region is CSAPDRGHTEAFF. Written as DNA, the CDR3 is TGCAGTGCTCCAGACAGGGGTCACACTGAAGCTTTCTTT.

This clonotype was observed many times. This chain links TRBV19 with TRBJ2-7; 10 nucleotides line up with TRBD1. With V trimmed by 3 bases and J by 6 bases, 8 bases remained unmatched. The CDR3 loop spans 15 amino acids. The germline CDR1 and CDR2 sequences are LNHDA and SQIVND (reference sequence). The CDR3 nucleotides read TGTGCCAGTAGTATTTATGGGACAGGGGAGCGCGAGCAGTACTTC. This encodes CASSIYGTGEREQYF.

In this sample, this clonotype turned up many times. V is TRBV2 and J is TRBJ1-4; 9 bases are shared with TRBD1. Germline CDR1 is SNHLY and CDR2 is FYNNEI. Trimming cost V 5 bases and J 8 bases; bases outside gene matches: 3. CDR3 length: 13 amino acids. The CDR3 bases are TGTGCCAGCAGTCGACAGGGGGGCGAAAAACTGTTTTTT. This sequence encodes CASSRQGGEKLFF.

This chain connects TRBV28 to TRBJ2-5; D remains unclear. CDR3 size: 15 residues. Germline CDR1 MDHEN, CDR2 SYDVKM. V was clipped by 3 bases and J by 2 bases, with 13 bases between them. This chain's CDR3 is CASSFNRAAQETQYF. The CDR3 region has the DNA TGTGCCAGCAGTTTCAACCGGGCTGCACAAGAGACCCAGTACTTC.

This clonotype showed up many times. The chain's CDR3 is CASSYSRQETQYF. The CDR3 nucleotides are TGTGCCAGCAGTTACTCCCGCCAAGAGACCCAGTACTTC. The J gene is TRBJ2-5, the V gene TRBV6-2 or TRBV6-3, with D unresolved. Germline V gene lookup returns CDR1 MNHEY and CDR2 SVGEGT. V lost 0 bases and J 1 base, leaving 3 bases between the germline ends. The CDR3 extends over 13 amino acids.

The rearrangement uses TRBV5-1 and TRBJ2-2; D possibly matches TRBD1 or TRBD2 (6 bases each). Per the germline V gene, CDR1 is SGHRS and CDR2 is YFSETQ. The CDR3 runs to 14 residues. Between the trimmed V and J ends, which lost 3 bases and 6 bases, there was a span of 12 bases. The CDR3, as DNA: TGCGCCAGCAGCTGGTCGGGGGCGCCCGGGGAGCTGTTTTTT. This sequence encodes CASSWSGAPGELFF.

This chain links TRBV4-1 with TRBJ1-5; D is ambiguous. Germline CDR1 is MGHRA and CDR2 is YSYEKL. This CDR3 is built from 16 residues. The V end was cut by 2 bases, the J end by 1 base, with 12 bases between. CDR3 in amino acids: CASSQMVQESNQPQHF. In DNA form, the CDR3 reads TGCGCCAGCAGCCAAATGGTTCAGGAGAGCAATCAGCCCCAGCATTTT.